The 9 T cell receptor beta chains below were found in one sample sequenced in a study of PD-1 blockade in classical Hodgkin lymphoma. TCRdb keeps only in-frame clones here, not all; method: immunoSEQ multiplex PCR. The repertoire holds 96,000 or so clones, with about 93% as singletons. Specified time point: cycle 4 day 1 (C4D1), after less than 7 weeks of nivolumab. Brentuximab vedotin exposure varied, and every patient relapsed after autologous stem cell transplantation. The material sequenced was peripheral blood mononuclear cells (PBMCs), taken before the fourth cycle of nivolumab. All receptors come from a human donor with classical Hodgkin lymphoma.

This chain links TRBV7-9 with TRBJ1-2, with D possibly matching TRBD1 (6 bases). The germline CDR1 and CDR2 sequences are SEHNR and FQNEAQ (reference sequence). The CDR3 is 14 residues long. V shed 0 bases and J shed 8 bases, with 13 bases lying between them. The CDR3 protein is CASSLAGGQDGYTF. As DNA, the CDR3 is TGTGCCAGCAGCTTAGCCGGGGGGCAGGACGGCTACACCTTC.

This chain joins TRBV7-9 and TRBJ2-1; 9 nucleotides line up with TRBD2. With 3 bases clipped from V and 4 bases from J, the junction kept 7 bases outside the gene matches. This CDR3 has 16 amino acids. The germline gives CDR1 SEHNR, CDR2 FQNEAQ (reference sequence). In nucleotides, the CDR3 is TGTGCCAGCAGCTTCCAGCTAGCGGGACCATACAATGAGCAGTTCTTC. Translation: CASSFQLAGPYNEQFF.

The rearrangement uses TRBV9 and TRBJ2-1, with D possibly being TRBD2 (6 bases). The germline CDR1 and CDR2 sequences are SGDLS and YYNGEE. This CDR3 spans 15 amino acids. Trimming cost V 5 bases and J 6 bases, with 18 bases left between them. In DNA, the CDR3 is TGTGCCAGCAGTACCGGGACTTACGAGCTCAATGAGCAGTTCTTC. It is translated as CASSTGTYELNEQFF.

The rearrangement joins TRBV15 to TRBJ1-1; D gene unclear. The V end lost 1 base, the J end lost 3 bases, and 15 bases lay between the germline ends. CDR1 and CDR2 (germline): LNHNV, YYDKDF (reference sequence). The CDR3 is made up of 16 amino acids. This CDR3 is CATSRGDAAWDTEAFF. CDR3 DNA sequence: TGTGCCACCAGCAGAGGGGATGCGGCTTGGGACACTGAAGCTTTCTTT.

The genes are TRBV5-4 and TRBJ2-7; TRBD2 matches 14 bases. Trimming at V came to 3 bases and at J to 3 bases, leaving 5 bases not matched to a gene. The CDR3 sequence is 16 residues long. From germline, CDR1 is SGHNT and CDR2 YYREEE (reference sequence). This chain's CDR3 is CASSSYGTSGSYEQYF. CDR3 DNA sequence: TGTGCCAGCAGCTCATATGGGACTAGCGGGAGCTACGAGCAGTACTTC. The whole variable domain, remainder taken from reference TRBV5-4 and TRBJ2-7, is ETGVTQSPTHLIKTRGQQVTLRCSSQSGHNTVSWYQQALGQGPQFIFQYYREEENGRGNFPPRFSGLQFPNYSSELNVNALELDDSALYLCASSSYGTSGSYEQYFGPGTRLTVT.

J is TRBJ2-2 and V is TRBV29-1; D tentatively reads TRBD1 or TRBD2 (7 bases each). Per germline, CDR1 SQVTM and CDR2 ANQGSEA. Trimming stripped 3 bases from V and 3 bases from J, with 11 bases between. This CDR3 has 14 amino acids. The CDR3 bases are TGCAGCGTTGATCCAGGGGGGGACACCGGGGAGCTGTTTTTT. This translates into CSVDPGGDTGELFF.

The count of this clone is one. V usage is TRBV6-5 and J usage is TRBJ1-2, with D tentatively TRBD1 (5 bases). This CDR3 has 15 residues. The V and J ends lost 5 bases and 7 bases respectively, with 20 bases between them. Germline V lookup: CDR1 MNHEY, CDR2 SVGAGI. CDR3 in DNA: TGTGCCAGCAGTCGGGGCCTCCGGGACCAGGGTGGCTACACCTTC. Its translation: CASSRGLRDQGGYTF.

The chain's CDR3 is CAHTDRDNVETQYF. The CDR3, as DNA: TGTGCCCATACCGACAGGGACAATGTGGAGACCCAGTACTTC. This chain links TRBV7-9 with TRBJ2-5, with TRBD1 identical over 7 bases. The CDR3 spans 14 residues. V was clipped by 11 bases and J by 5 bases; unmatched bases: 14. CDR1 and CDR2 (germline): SEHNR, FQNEAQ (reference sequence).

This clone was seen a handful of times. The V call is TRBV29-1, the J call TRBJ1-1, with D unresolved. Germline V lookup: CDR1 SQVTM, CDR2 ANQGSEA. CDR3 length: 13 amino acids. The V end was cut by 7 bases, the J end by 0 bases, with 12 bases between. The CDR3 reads CSAGDRMNTEAFF. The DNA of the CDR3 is TGCAGCGCAGGAGATAGAATGAACACTGAAGCTTTCTTT.